A single sample is the source of the 22 T cell receptor beta chains below, sequenced in a study of cytomegalovirus exposure and HLA in healthy donors. Primers: 60 Vbeta forward and 13 Jbeta reverse. The assay was immunoSEQ multiplex PCR, and TCRdb's table has in-frame clones only and misses some. The data contain just over 95,000 clones, roughly 79% of them seen just once; the ten biggest clones take up around 4.5%. The specimen was PBMCs. These receptors all come from a woman aged 40 to 50 in good health and CMV-seronegative.

This chain connects TRBV27 to TRBJ1-5, with TRBD1 matching 7 bases. The germline V gene has CDR1 MNHEY and CDR2 SMNVEV (reference sequence). The CDR3 runs 15 residues. Germline trimming cut 6 bases from V and 2 bases from J; bases unmatched to any gene: 7. Here the CDR3 DNA reads TGTGCCAGCAGGTCACAGGGGAGTGGCAATCAGCCCCAGCATTTT. It specifies CASRSQGSGNQPQHF.

The chain is built from TRBV19 and TRBJ1-5; 8 positions agree with TRBD1. The length of the CDR3 is 15 residues. Trimming cost V 6 bases and J 3 bases; bases outside gene matches: 7. The germline V gene has CDR1 LNHDA and CDR2 SQIVND (reference sequence). The CDR3 coding sequence is TGTGCCAGTAGCCTCCGGACAGGGTCCAATCAGCCCCAGCATTTT. Translating it yields CASSLRTGSNQPQHF.

V usage is TRBV2 and J usage is TRBJ1-6, with a weak D call TRBD1 (5 bases). CDR1 is SNHLY, CDR2 FYNNEI, per germline. This CDR3 has 15 amino acids. V was pared by 7 bases and J by 10 bases, with 20 bases between. The CDR3 here is CASKSRTRRGSPLHF. The DNA of the CDR3 is TGTGCCAGCAAATCTCGCACAAGGAGGGGATCACCCCTCCACTTT.

CDR3 nucleotides: TGTGCCAGCAGACGGGGGTACACTCCGGCCTCTGGGGCCAACGTCCTGACTTTC. Translating it yields CASRRGYTPASGANVLTF. The chain carries TRBV2 and TRBJ2-6, with a possible D match to TRBD2 (6 bases). Trimming removed 6 bases from V and 0 bases from J, with 18 bases in between. CDR3 length: 18 residues. From germline, CDR1 is SNHLY and CDR2 FYNNEI.

This clone was seen a handful of times. This chain joins TRBV6-4 and TRBJ2-1, with a weak D call TRBD1 (6 bases). The CDR3 extends over 14 amino acids. V lost 0 bases and J lost 6, with 9 bases in between. CDR1 and CDR2 (germline): MRHNA, SNTAGT. CDR3 in amino acids: CASSDSNRVNEQFF. Here the CDR3 DNA reads TGTGCCAGCAGTGACTCAAACAGGGTCAATGAGCAGTTCTTC.

The J gene is TRBJ1-3, the V gene TRBV5-6; TRBD1 agrees at 7 bases. J was trimmed by 1 base and V by 1 base; bases with no gene match: 2. The length of the CDR3 is 15 residues. Germline-derived CDR1 and CDR2 are SGHDT and YYEEEE. This chain's CDR3 is CASSLRDSSGNTIYF. CDR3 DNA: TGTGCCAGCAGCTTGAGGGACAGTTCTGGAAACACCATATATTTT.

The table lists this clone with a few counts. The chain combines TRBV5-6 with TRBJ1-1, with no clear D. The CDR3 is 17 amino acids. Germline V gene lookup returns CDR1 SGHDT and CDR2 YYEEEE. V was cut by 1 base and J by 1 base, with 17 bases left in between. The CDR3 nucleotides read TGTGCCAGCAGCTTGTTTGGCTCAAGAGCGGGGAACACTGAAGCTTTCTTT. It is translated as CASSLFGSRAGNTEAFF. Combining the CDR3 with reference TRBV5-6 and TRBJ1-1 gives the whole variable domain DAGVTQSPTHLIKTRGQQVTLRCSPKSGHDTVSWYQQALGQGPQFIFQYYEEEERQRGNFPDRFSGHQFPNYSSELNVNALLLGDSALYLCASSLFGSRAGNTEAFFGQGTRLTVV.

This clone has more than one count but fewer than ten. Since the CDR3 does not end with the conserved phenylalanine or tryptophan, this likely comes from a read error. The chain combines TRBV2 with TRBJ1-2; perhaps TRBD1 as D (6 bases). The CDR3 runs 14 residues. Germline loops: CDR1 SNHLY, CDR2 FYNNEI. Between the trimmed V and J ends, which lost 2 bases and 2 bases, there was a span of 9 bases. The CDR3: CASSEIGQNYGYTV. The DNA for the CDR3 is TGTGCCAGCAGTGAAATTGGACAGAACTATGGCTACACCGTC.

A few counts support this clone. This rearrangement joins TRBV7-3 to TRBJ2-1; D is unresolved. There are 13 residues in the CDR3. Per germline, CDR1 SGHTA and CDR2 FQGTGA. Trimming pared 1 base from V and 9 bases from J, leaving 10 bases between. CDR3 DNA sequence: TGTGCCAGCAGCTTAAATTTGCGCGGTGAGCAGTTCTTC. This translates into CASSLNLRGEQFF.

The genes are TRBV27 and TRBJ2-1; the D gene is possibly TRBD1 (5 bases). The germline V and J ends were trimmed by 3 bases and 1 base, with 13 bases remaining between them. This CDR3 comprises 16 residues. The germline CDR1 and CDR2 sequences are MNHEY and SMNVEV (reference sequence). CDR3 in amino acids: CASSFVTGHSYNEQFF. Written as DNA, the CDR3 is TGTGCCAGCAGTTTCGTAACAGGCCATTCCTACAATGAGCAGTTCTTC.

This clone showed up just a few times. This chain links TRBV11-2 with TRBJ2-5, with D possibly matching TRBD1 (6 bases). CDR3 length: 13 amino acids. The germline CDR1 and CDR2 sequences are SGHAT and FQNNGV. The germline V and J ends were trimmed by 5 bases and 5 bases, with 12 bases remaining between them. The CDR3 nucleotides read TGTGCCAGCAGCCAACAGGGACGGGAGACCCAGTACTTC. Protein: CASSQQGRETQYF. The full variable domain, in which reference TRBV11-2 and TRBJ2-5 provide the parts outside the CDR3, is EAGVAQSPRYKIIEKRQSVAFWCNPISGHATLYWYQQILGQGPKLLIQFQNNGVVDDSQLPKDRFSAERLKGVDSTLKIQPAKLEDSAVYLCASSQQGRETQYFGPGTRLLVL.

The genes are TRBV11-2 and TRBJ1-6, with D maybe TRBD1 (5 bases). CDR3 length: 16 amino acids. Trimming took off 0 bases at V and 6 bases at J, with 12 bases between the two ends. CDR1 and CDR2 (germline): SGHAT, FQNNGV. DNA of the CDR3: TGTGCCAGCAGCTTAGATCTGACCAGGGTTAATTCACCCCTCCACTTT. The encoded protein is CASSLDLTRVNSPLHF.

The rearrangement uses TRBV7-2 and TRBJ2-3; D remains ambiguous. The CDR3 spans 15 residues. CDR1 is SGHTA and CDR2 is FQGNSA in the germline V gene. Trimming shortened V by 3 bases and J by 0 bases, and 10 bases separated the two germline ends. Here the CDR3 reads CASSFTEISTDTQYF. The DNA for the CDR3 is TGTGCCAGCAGCTTTACGGAGATTAGCACAGATACGCAGTATTTT.

CDR3 nucleotide sequence: TGTGCCAGCAGTTACTGGGACAGGACCAATGAGCAGTTCTTC. It codes for CASSYWDRTNEQFF. The chain couples TRBV6-6 to TRBJ2-1; 8 bases line up with TRBD1. CDR1 is MNHNY, CDR2 SVGAGI, per germline (reference sequence). This CDR3 is built from 14 residues. V shed 1 base, J shed 6 bases, and the junction held 2 bases outside the gene matches.

The V and J genes are TRBV25-1 and TRBJ2-7, with D possibly matching TRBD1 (6 bases). Germline V gene lookup returns CDR1 MGHDK and CDR2 SYGVNS. V lost 6 bases to trimming and J lost 7 bases, with 16 bases between them. The CDR3 totals 13 residues. CDR3 bases: TGTGCCAGCAGGCATCACAGGGCCGAAGAGCAGTACTTC. Encoded protein: CASRHHRAEEQYF.

The chain uses TRBV13 and TRBJ2-1, with 7 bases identical to TRBD2. The CDR3 contains 14 residues. CDR1 and CDR2 from the germline V gene are PRHDT and FYEKMQ (reference sequence). Unmatched junction bases numbered 4, after V lost 6 bases and J lost 2 bases. The chain's CDR3 is CASSVGGTYNEQFF. As DNA, the CDR3 is TGTGCCAGCAGTGTGGGGGGGACCTACAATGAGCAGTTCTTC.

The chain recombines TRBV19 with TRBJ1-5, with unresolved D. The V gene lost 5 bases and the J gene lost 1 base, with 15 bases spanning the gap. Looked up from germline, CDR1 is LNHDA and CDR2 is SQIVND (reference sequence). This CDR3 is built from 16 residues. Written as DNA, the CDR3 is TGTGCCAGTAGTTCCCGGACTGCGTCAAGCAATCAGCCCCAGCATTTT. Its translation is CASSSRTASSNQPQHF. The full variable domain, with the rest looked up from reference TRBV19 and TRBJ1-5, is DGGITQSPKYLFRKEGQNVTLSCEQNLNHDAMYWYRQDPGQGLRLIYYSQIVNDFQKGDIAEGYSVSREKKESFPLTVTSAQKNPTAFYLCASSSRTASSNQPQHFGDGTRLSIL.

V and J are TRBV27 and TRBJ2-1; 7 positions match TRBD1. The V gene's germline CDR1 is MNHEY and CDR2 SMNVEV (reference sequence). The CDR3 is 13 amino acids. V was clipped by 5 bases and J by 4 bases; unmatched bases: 2. The CDR3 protein is CASSLQGYNEQFF. The CDR3 nucleotides read TGTGCCAGCAGTCTACAGGGGTACAATGAGCAGTTCTTC.

This sequence joins TRBV9 and TRBJ2-1, with D uncertain. Germline CDR1 reads SGDLS; CDR2 reads YYNGEE. The V and J ends lost 5 bases and 3 bases respectively, with 6 bases between them. The CDR3 is 12 residues long. The CDR3, as DNA: TGTGCCAGCAGTAGAGACTACAATGAGCAGTTCTTC. Residues: CASSRDYNEQFF. The full variable domain, with the rest looked up from reference TRBV9 and TRBJ2-1, is DSGVTQTPKHLITATGQRVTLRCSPRSGDLSVYWYQQSLDQGLQFLIQYYNGEERAKGNILERFSAQQFPDLHSELNLSSLELGDSALYFCASSRDYNEQFFGPGTRLTVL.

J is TRBJ1-4 and V is TRBV11-2; TRBD1 matches at 8 bases. V gave up 6 bases and J gave up 5 bases; unmatched junction bases: 8. CDR3 length equals 15 residues. Germline-derived CDR1 and CDR2 are SGHAT and FQNNGV. CDR3 region: CASRTGVGTNEKLFF. The CDR3 DNA follows: TGTGCCAGCAGGACAGGGGTAGGGACAAATGAAAAACTGTTTTTT.

The chain couples TRBV7-9 to TRBJ2-6; 9 bases line up with TRBD1. CDR3 length equals 17 residues. V was clipped by 5 bases and J by 1 base; unmatched bases: 6. Per germline, CDR1 SEHNR and CDR2 FQNEAQ (reference sequence). The CDR3 DNA reads as TGTGCCAGCAGCCCCCTGGGGACAGGGTCTGGGGCCAACGTCCTGACTTTC. Its protein product is CASSPLGTGSGANVLTF.

This clone has only one observation. The chain uses TRBV28 and TRBJ1-2; a possible D gene is TRBD1 (6 bases). Germline V gives CDR1 MDHEN, CDR2 SYDVKM. Trimming pared 6 bases from V and 2 bases from J, leaving 10 bases between. This CDR3 contains 13 residues. The CDR3 loop reads CASSGQINYGYTF. In nucleotides, the CDR3 is TGTGCCAGCAGCGGACAGATCAACTATGGCTACACCTTC.